This T cell receptor (beta chain) came from a study of regulatory T cells in long-lasting Graves disease. At least ten counts were recorded for this clonotype. Antigen specificity is unknown. Time point noted: newly diagnosed GD, antithyroid drugs for less than 3 months. Preparation of the TCR library used RNA extracted from PBMCs. Notes on the study in general: Gene preferences differed: TRBV28, TRBJ1-2, TRBJ2-5 in persistent cases.

CDR1 and CDR2 from the germline V gene are SNHLY and FYNNEI. The CDR3 contains 14 residues. Trimming removed 3 bases from V and 7 bases from J, with 13 bases in between. Sequencing libraries for TCR beta were prepared with iRepertoire HTBI primers and Arm-PCR of CDR3 regions. TCRdb passed the multiplex PCR reads through MiXCR, listing each CDR3 protein once. The table has about 470,000 distinct CDR3 sequences, under 15% seen once. These same records also appear under a second study, on T cells in Graves' hyperthyroidism and ophthalmopathy. This second report adds: Researchers barred patients who had uncontrolled infection, other autoimmune disease, pregnancy or lactation.

The sequenced sample was peripheral blood mononuclear cells (PBMCs), obtained at new diagnosis, from a patient treated with antithyroid drugs. This TCR was sampled from a woman aged 25 to 45 with Graves disease. J is TRBJ2-1 and V is TRBV2; D not certain. In DNA, the CDR3 is TGTGCCAGCAGTGAGGAGAGTTCGTGGAATGAGCAGTTCTTC. Its translation is CASSEESSWNEQFF.